The source of this T cell receptor beta chain is a study of T cells in Graves' hyperthyroidism and ophthalmopathy. The CDR3 sequence is 17 residues long. The trim removed 5 bases at V and 4 bases at J, leaving 13 bases unmatched. CDR1 and CDR2 (germline): SGHTA, FQGNSA. This clonotype was counted between two and nine times. A patient was excluded if there was uncontrolled infection, other autoimmune disease, pregnancy or lactation. Authors of the study amplified TCR beta CDR3 regions from RNA transcripts. During a first-round RT-PCR of the TCR CDR3, the HTBI primer set was used. From the multiplex PCR reads, TCRdb called clonotypes with MiXCR, one entry per CDR3 protein. The profile covers roughly 500,000 distinct CDR3 sequences, with under 60% appearing a single time and roughly 19% taken by the ten largest.

The chain employs TRBV7-2 and TRBJ2-5, with 10 bases aligning to TRBD2. This sequence was found in an adult woman with Graves' disease, either hyperthyroidism or ophthalmopathy (not recorded which). The material sequenced was peripheral blood or thyroid tissue (not recorded which). The CDR3: CASSRTGASGSSETQYF. The CDR3 DNA reads TGTGCCAGCAGCCGAACAGGGGCTAGCGGGAGTTCAGAGACCCAGTACTTC.